Listed here are 18 T cell receptor beta chains from one sample, sequenced in a study of OX40 agonist ivuxolimab in advanced cancers. Libraries were prepared by immunoSEQ multiplex PCR; TCRdb keeps only in-frame clonotypes and omits some of them. The data contain 90,000 to 120,000 clones, 91% of them singletons. Material: CD4+ or CD8+ T cells sorted from blood, obtained in a trial of the OX40 agonist ivuxolimab. The receptors stem from an adult with an advanced solid tumor such as melanoma, head and neck, liver or kidney cancer.

This clone was seen a handful of times. The CDR3 coding sequence is TGCAGCGTTGCTAGCGGCCTTTTCTACGAGCAGTACTTC. Translated: CSVASGLFYEQYF. This rearrangement joins TRBV29-1 to TRBJ2-7; 7 nucleotides line up with TRBD2. With V trimmed by 4 bases and J by 3 bases, 6 bases remained unmatched. This CDR3 region has 13 residues. CDR1 and CDR2 from the germline V gene are SQVTM and ANQGSEA.

This sequence joins TRBV7-9 and TRBJ2-1; a possible D gene is TRBD1 (5 bases). V lost 3 bases to trimming and J lost 5 bases, with 8 bases between them. The CDR3 spans 13 residues. The germline CDR1 and CDR2 sequences are SEHNR and FQNEAQ (reference sequence). The CDR3 sequence is CASSFDRNNEQFF. In nucleotides, the CDR3 is TGTGCCAGCAGCTTCGACAGAAACAATGAGCAGTTCTTC.

The genes are TRBV2 and TRBJ2-4; 8 nucleotides align to TRBD2. J lost 6 bases, V lost 3 bases, and 1 base had no gene match. CDR1 is SNHLY, CDR2 FYNNEI, per germline. The CDR3 loop spans 13 amino acids. CDR3 in amino acids: CASSDGTRNIQYF. The CDR3 DNA is TGTGCCAGCAGTGACGGGACTAGAAACATTCAGTACTTC.

The V gene is TRBV7-3, the J gene TRBJ2-3; 9 bases align to TRBD2. Losses at the gene ends were 1 base for V and 0 bases for J; bases not matched to a gene: 2. The CDR3 is made up of 16 amino acids. Germline V gives CDR1 SGHTA, CDR2 FQGTGA. The CDR3 here is CASSLNAGGSTDTQYF. CDR3 bases: TGTGCCAGCAGCTTAAATGCGGGGGGGAGCACAGATACGCAGTATTTT.

The genes are TRBV5-1 and TRBJ2-3; D is undetermined. The V end lost 0 bases, the J end lost 6 bases, and 8 bases lay between the germline ends. Germline assignment: CDR1 SGHRS and CDR2 YFSETQ. The CDR3 is 13 residues long. The CDR3 region is CASSLADGDTQYF. The CDR3 coding sequence is TGCGCCAGCAGCTTGGCCGATGGGGATACGCAGTATTTT. The full variable domain, in which reference TRBV5-1 and TRBJ2-3 provide the parts outside the CDR3, is KAGVTQTPRYLIKTRGQQVTLSCSPISGHRSVSWYQQTPGQGLQFLFEYFSETQRNKGNFPGRFSGRQFSNSRSEMNVSTLELGDSALYLCASSLADGDTQYFGPGTRLTVL.

The chain combines TRBV5-1 with TRBJ1-2, with D uncertain. V dropped 4 bases and J dropped 0 bases, with 13 bases sitting between them. The CDR3 has 15 amino acids. The germline V gene has CDR1 SGHRS and CDR2 YFSETQ. DNA for the CDR3: TGCGCCAGCAGCCTGCTGGAGGGATCTAACTATGGCTACACCTTC. It specifies CASSLLEGSNYGYTF.

The rearrangement uses TRBV27 and TRBJ2-7; D might be TRBD1 or TRBD2, each matching 5 bases. Germline CDR1 is MNHEY and CDR2 is SMNVEV (reference sequence). The CDR3 runs to 16 residues. The V gene lost 5 bases and the J gene lost 1 base, with 18 bases spanning the gap. CDR3 amino acids: CASSVRGRPTSYEQYF. As DNA, the CDR3 is TGTGCCAGCAGTGTTCGGGGCAGGCCTACTTCCTACGAGCAGTACTTC.

This chain links TRBV9 with TRBJ2-5; 9 bases line up with TRBD1. The V and J ends lost 4 bases and 0 bases, in that order; junction bases with no gene match: 10. CDR3 length equals 17 residues. Germline-derived CDR1 and CDR2 are SGDLS and YYNGEE. The CDR3 spells CASSSYRGRLNQETQYF. DNA for the CDR3: TGTGCCAGCAGCTCGTACAGGGGGCGCCTGAACCAAGAGACCCAGTACTTC.

This rearrangement joins TRBV5-1 to TRBJ2-5; D is undetermined. Germline CDR1 reads SGHRS; CDR2 reads YFSETQ. The CDR3 is 15 amino acids. Trimming removed 0 bases at V and 0 bases at J, with 9 bases between. This CDR3 reads CASSLEWSNQETQYF. The CDR3 coding sequence is TGCGCCAGCAGCTTGGAGTGGTCTAACCAAGAGACCCAGTACTTC.

The chain uses TRBV10-3 and TRBJ2-5, with D hard to call. V lost 0 bases and J lost 1, with 9 bases in between. The CDR3 extends over 15 amino acids. Germline CDR1 ENHRY, CDR2 SYGVKD. CDR3 residues: CAISESPLTQETQYF. CDR3 bases: TGTGCCATCAGTGAGTCGCCACTAACCCAAGAGACCCAGTACTTC.

The V gene is TRBV10-3, the J gene TRBJ1-2; 8 bases are a match to TRBD1. CDR3 length: 14 amino acids. V lost 4 bases to trimming and J lost 2 bases; unmatched junction nucleotides: 3. Germline CDR1 and CDR2: ENHRY and SYGVKD. CDR3 residues: CAISGQGANYGYTF. The CDR3, as DNA: TGTGCCATCAGTGGGCAGGGGGCGAACTATGGCTACACCTTC.

The rearrangement links TRBV7-9 to TRBJ2-1; D is perhaps TRBD2 (5 bases). Germline V lookup: CDR1 SEHNR, CDR2 FQNEAQ (reference sequence). The V and J ends lost 5 bases and 8 bases respectively, with 10 bases between them. This CDR3 has 12 amino acids. The CDR3 DNA follows: TGTGCCAGCAGCCCGGACTGGGATGAGCAGTTCTTC. Its translation: CASSPDWDEQFF.

J is TRBJ2-7 and V is TRBV18; TRBD2 is a possible D gene (7 bases). Germline lookup yields CDR1 KGHSH and CDR2 LQKENI. The CDR3 sequence is 17 residues long. Trimming took 0 bases from V and 2 from J, leaving 17 bases between them. CDR3: CASSPPNSGGGAYEQYF. As DNA, the CDR3 is TGTGCCAGCTCACCACCGAACAGCGGAGGGGGGGCCTACGAGCAGTACTTC.

The rearrangement links TRBV10-1 to TRBJ2-7, with a weak D call TRBD2 (5 bases). CDR3 length equals 14 residues. Germline V gives CDR1 WNHNN, CDR2 SYGVQD (reference sequence). Trimming pared 5 bases from V and 0 bases from J, leaving 11 bases between. CDR3 sequence: CASSNSGSSYEQYF. For the CDR3, the DNA is TGCGCCAGCAGTAACAGCGGAAGCTCCTACGAGCAGTACTTC.

This sequence joins TRBV19 and TRBJ1-1; D unclear. V was shortened by 5 bases and J by 1 base, with 11 bases between the two germline ends. CDR1 and CDR2 from the germline V gene are LNHDA and SQIVND (reference sequence). The CDR3 totals 14 residues. CDR3 in DNA: TGTGCCAGTAGTCTCGGGGTCCGGAACACTGAAGCTTTCTTT. As protein: CASSLGVRNTEAFF.

The chain couples TRBV2 to TRBJ1-5; 9 positions match TRBD1. V shed 7 bases, J shed 7 bases, and the junction held 8 bases outside the gene matches. CDR1 is SNHLY, CDR2 FYNNEI, per germline. The CDR3 spans 14 residues. Written as DNA, the CDR3 is TGTGCCAGCACCCGGGACAGGGTAGGCCAGCCCCAGCATTTT. Residues: CASTRDRVGQPQHF. Full variable domain (rest looked up from reference TRBV2 and TRBJ1-5): EPEVTQTPSHQVTQMGQEVILRCVPISNHLYFYWYRQILGQKVEFLVSFYNNEISEKSEIFDDQFSVERPDGSNFTLKIRSTKLEDSAMYFCASTRDRVGQPQHFGDGTRLSIL.

The chain recombines TRBV5-1 with TRBJ2-7; 7 bases are shared with TRBD2. V trimming: 4 bases; J trimming: 5 bases; junction bases outside the gene matches: 12. This CDR3 comprises 15 residues. CDR1 and CDR2 from the germline V gene are SGHRS and YFSETQ. CDR3 amino acids: CASSPLGGVGDEQYF. The CDR3 DNA sequence: TGCGCCAGCAGCCCCTTGGGGGGGGTGGGCGACGAGCAGTACTTC. The complete variable domain, with remaining parts taken from reference TRBV5-1 and TRBJ2-7, reads KAGVTQTPRYLIKTRGQQVTLSCSPISGHRSVSWYQQTPGQGLQFLFEYFSETQRNKGNFPGRFSGRQFSNSRSEMNVSTLELGDSALYLCASSPLGGVGDEQYFGPGTRLTVT.

The sample holds a few counts of this clone. This chain links TRBV12-5 with TRBJ2-2; D uncertain. The CDR3 loop spans 13 amino acids. Trimming removed 7 bases at V and 2 bases at J, with 8 bases between. The V gene's germline CDR1 is LGHNT and CDR2 FRNRAP. CDR3 amino acids: CASAESNTGELFF. In DNA, the CDR3 is TGTGCTAGTGCTGAGAGTAACACCGGGGAGCTGTTTTTT.